The present TCR beta chain was sequenced within a study of blood T cells in healthy people across ages. The second PCR ran about 6 to 12 cycles with a sample-barcoded 5' primer and J-beta primers. TCRdb called the 5' RACE reads again in MiXCR, with one record for every CDR3 protein. The sample has 850,000 to 1,000,000 distinct CDR3 sequences; 45% to 50% are singletons. CDR3 length equals 16 residues. CDR1 and CDR2 from the germline V gene are LGHNA and YNFKEQ. Study conclusions and caveats: Whereas aged donors had fewer naive CD4+ cells, long-lived donors had more of them and higher diversity.

About this clonotype: The antigen remains unidentified.

Material for sequencing was blood. The TCR comes from a young man in good health. The chain employs TRBV4-2 and TRBJ2-5, with D maybe TRBD1 (5 bases). The DNA matches TRBJ2-7 better at its end, which makes the J call doubtful. The CDR3 DNA follows: TGTGCCAGCAGCCAGGGATCCCAGGGATTGGTCTACGAGCAGTACTTC. It encodes CASSQGSQGLVYEQYF.